These 32 T cell receptor beta chains were all obtained from the same sample, sequenced in a study of OX40 agonist ivuxolimab in advanced cancers. The library relied on the immunoSEQ multiplex PCR assay. TCRdb holds this immuneACCESS table with in-frame rearrangements only. Some clones are missing; in checked studies, unresolved V genes explain under half, and the rest has no known cause. The sample has tens of thousands of clones on record, about 80% of them singletons. The ten most abundant clones make up approximately 1.2% of the sample. The source material was CD4+ or CD8+ T cells sorted from blood, sampled in a trial of the OX40 agonist ivuxolimab. Receptors were obtained from an adult with an advanced solid tumor such as melanoma, head and neck, liver or kidney cancer.

V gene TRBV7-2 combines with J gene TRBJ2-5; TRBD2 is a possible D gene (6 bases). This CDR3 contains 13 residues. Trimming cost V 3 bases and J 5 bases, with 10 bases left between them. The germline V gene has CDR1 SGHTA and CDR2 FQGNSA. CDR3 in DNA: TGTGCCAGCAGCTTGGGGGGAAAGGAGACCCAGTACTTC. Translation: CASSLGGKETQYF.

In regard to this clone: Since a much larger clone is just one base distant, this may be a read error. V usage is TRBV7-2 and J usage is TRBJ1-2; 12 positions agree with TRBD1. Germline assignment: CDR1 SGHTA and CDR2 FQGNSA. This CDR3 has 16 amino acids. Trimming removed 5 bases from V and 5 bases from J; junction bases left unmatched: 9. The CDR3 nucleotides are TGTACCAGCAGCCTAGGGGGACAGGGGGCCCGGTATGGCTACACCTTC. Translating it yields CTSSLGGQGARYGYTF.

The chain recombines TRBV5-1 with TRBJ2-1; D gene uncertain. The CDR3 length is 14 residues. Per the germline V gene, CDR1 is SGHRS and CDR2 is YFSETQ. V dropped 0 bases and J dropped 3 bases, with 7 bases sitting between them. This CDR3 is CASSLAQFYNEQFF. For the CDR3, the DNA is TGCGCCAGCAGCTTGGCGCAGTTCTACAATGAGCAGTTCTTC.

This clone was counted a few times. J is TRBJ1-6 and V is TRBV6-1, with D possibly matching TRBD1 (5 bases). Trimming cost V 10 bases and J 10 bases, with 14 bases left between them. There are 12 residues in the CDR3. Looked up from germline, CDR1 is MNHNS and CDR2 is SASEGT. The chain's CDR3 is CAIQDINSPLHF. For the CDR3, the DNA is TGTGCCATCCAGGACATTAACTCACCCCTCCACTTT.

The rearrangement joins TRBV19 to TRBJ1-2, with D hard to call. Deletions cut 5 bases from V and 4 bases from J, with 8 bases between. This CDR3 is built from 12 residues. CDR1 and CDR2 from the germline V gene are LNHDA and SQIVND (reference sequence). The CDR3 loop reads CASSPVPYGYTF. The CDR3 DNA is TGTGCCAGTAGTCCTGTTCCCTATGGCTACACCTTC. Using reference TRBV19 and TRBJ1-2 for the parts outside the CDR3, the full variable domain is DGGITQSPKYLFRKEGQNVTLSCEQNLNHDAMYWYRQDPGQGLRLIYYSQIVNDFQKGDIAEGYSVSREKKESFPLTVTSAQKNPTAFYLCASSPVPYGYTFGSGTRLTVV.

The sample holds one count of this clone. This chain connects TRBV6-1 to TRBJ2-5; D is unresolved. The CDR3 loop spans 14 amino acids. Germline V lookup: CDR1 MNHNS, CDR2 SASEGT. V was shortened by 2 bases and J by 5 bases, with 12 bases between the two germline ends. The CDR3 protein is CASSESRPRETQYF. The DNA of the CDR3 is TGTGCCAGCAGTGAATCCCGACCGAGGGAGACCCAGTACTTC.

The rearrangement links TRBV7-2 to TRBJ2-1, with D possibly matching TRBD1 (5 bases). The CDR3 spans 18 residues. V gave up 3 bases and J gave up 6 bases, with 24 bases separating them. Germline V lookup: CDR1 SGHTA, CDR2 FQGNSA. The CDR3 is CASSLRILRVSQFNEQFF. DNA for the CDR3: TGTGCCAGCAGCTTGCGTATACTCAGGGTTTCTCAGTTCAATGAGCAGTTCTTC.

The chain carries TRBV4-2 and TRBJ1-5; D unclear. The V gene's germline CDR1 is LGHNA and CDR2 YNFKEQ. V lost 0 bases and J 6 bases, leaving 9 bases between the germline ends. The CDR3 totals 14 residues. The CDR3 DNA is TGTGCCAGCAGCCAAGATGGGGAGGGTCAGCCCCAGCATTTT. Protein sequence: CASSQDGEGQPQHF.

This rearrangement joins TRBV10-3 to TRBJ2-7; D unclear. The CDR3 has 11 amino acids. Germline CDR1 is ENHRY and CDR2 is SYGVKD. The ends were cut back, 2 bases at V and 2 bases at J, with 1 base in the middle. The CDR3 sequence is CAISETYEQYF. The CDR3 coding sequence is TGTGCCATCAGTGAGACCTACGAGCAGTACTTC.

The V gene is TRBV10-3, the J gene TRBJ2-2; D gene ambiguous. The length of the CDR3 is 16 residues. The germline V and J ends were trimmed by 3 bases and 0 bases, with 11 bases remaining between them. Germline V gene sequence: CDR1 ENHRY, CDR2 SYGVKD. The CDR3 DNA reads TGTGCCATCAGTGATTCCGACGCCTCGAACACCGGGGAGCTGTTTTTT. It yields the protein CAISDSDASNTGELFF.

The gene calls are TRBV7-9 and TRBJ2-3, with D tentatively TRBD1 (5 bases). This CDR3 region has 17 residues. V lost 0 bases, J lost 8 bases, and 21 bases lay in between. Germline lookup yields CDR1 SEHNR and CDR2 FQNEAQ (reference sequence). The CDR3 spells CASSLAQGAARIGTQYF. In DNA, the CDR3 is TGTGCCAGCAGCTTAGCGCAAGGGGCCGCTAGAATAGGTACGCAGTATTTT.

This chain joins TRBV2 and TRBJ2-5; a possible D gene is TRBD1 (5 bases). Germline V gives CDR1 SNHLY, CDR2 FYNNEI. The CDR3 length is 15 residues. Trimming pared 6 bases from V and 0 bases from J, leaving 14 bases between. DNA of the CDR3: TGTGCCAGCAGCCCGTCGAGACAGTACCAAGAGACCCAGTACTTC. Amino acid sequence: CASSPSRQYQETQYF.

V and J are TRBV4-2 and TRBJ2-2; possible D gene TRBD1, 5 bases. Germline CDR1 LGHNA, CDR2 YNFKEQ. This CDR3 region has 16 residues. Trimming left V 0 bases short and J 4 bases short, with 12 bases between. The CDR3 is CASSQDQGAATGELFF. Here the CDR3 DNA reads TGTGCCAGCAGCCAAGATCAAGGGGCGGCCACCGGGGAGCTGTTTTTT.

The chain uses TRBV2 and TRBJ2-3; 13 nucleotides align to TRBD2. There are 13 residues in the CDR3. The V segment lost 8 bases and the J segment 7 bases; nucleotides outside the gene matches: 3. Per germline, CDR1 SNHLY and CDR2 FYNNEI. CDR3 protein: CASGTSGANTQYF. As DNA, the CDR3 is TGTGCCAGCGGGACTAGCGGGGCTAATACGCAGTATTTT.

V gene TRBV30 combines with J gene TRBJ2-7; 11 bases fit TRBD2. Germline CDR1 reads GTSNPN; CDR2 reads SVGIG (reference sequence). The V and J ends lost 1 base and 7 bases, in that order; junction bases with no gene match: 9. The CDR3 covers 15 residues. The CDR3: CAWSASGTSGGEQYF. CDR3 bases: TGTGCCTGGAGTGCCTCCGGGACTAGCGGTGGGGAGCAGTACTTC. Supplemented by reference TRBV30 and TRBJ2-7, the full variable domain reads SQTIHQWPATLVQPVGSPLSLECTVEGTSNPNLYWYRQAAGRGLQLLFYSVGIGQISSEVPQNLSASRPQDRQFILSSKKLLLSDSGFYLCAWSASGTSGGEQYFGPGTRLTVT.

The rearrangement joins TRBV29-1 to TRBJ2-3; D not resolved. The V gene's germline CDR1 is SQVTM and CDR2 ANQGSEA. The CDR3 length is 13 residues. Trimming stripped 3 bases from V and 2 bases from J, with 9 bases between. CDR3 nucleotides: TGCAGCGTTGATGTCCCGTACACAGATACGCAGTATTTT. Its protein is CSVDVPYTDTQYF.

V is TRBV6-5 and J is TRBJ1-1; D call uncertain. CDR3 length equals 15 residues. Germline V CDR1 and CDR2: MNHEY, SVGAGI. With 2 bases removed from V and 2 bases from J, the gap between germline ends came to 12 bases. Written as DNA, the CDR3 is TGTGCCAGCAGTTACCCTGTCGGGGTTAACACTGAAGCTTTCTTT. The encoded protein is CASSYPVGVNTEAFF.

The V call is TRBV6-1, the J call TRBJ2-7, with D unclear. This CDR3 comprises 14 residues. V was trimmed by 1 base and J by 6 bases, leaving 13 bases between them. Germline-derived CDR1 and CDR2 are MNHNS and SASEGT. This CDR3 is CASSEVGHLREQYF. In nucleotides, the CDR3 is TGTGCCAGCAGTGAAGTAGGGCATCTCCGCGAGCAGTACTTC.

V gene TRBV2 combines with J gene TRBJ1-1; the D gene is possibly TRBD1 (5 bases). This CDR3 has 12 residues. In germline, CDR1 is SNHLY, CDR2 FYNNEI. V shed 7 bases and J shed 3 bases, with 9 bases lying between them. In nucleotides, the CDR3 is TGTGCCAGCACAGGGTTGGACACTGAAGCTTTCTTT. It translates to CASTGLDTEAFF. The whole variable domain, filled in from reference TRBV2 and TRBJ1-1, reads EPEVTQTPSHQVTQMGQEVILRCVPISNHLYFYWYRQILGQKVEFLVSFYNNEISEKSEIFDDQFSVERPDGSNFTLKIRSTKLEDSAMYFCASTGLDTEAFFGQGTRLTVV.

The chain is built from TRBV5-6 and TRBJ1-4; the match to TRBD1 covers 7 bases. V lost 4 bases and J lost 4; bases outside the gene matches: 4. The CDR3 contains 14 residues. Germline CDR1 is SGHDT and CDR2 is YYEEEE. As DNA, the CDR3 is TGTGCCAGCAGCGGGGGACAGATTAATGAAAAACTGTTTTTT. It yields the protein CASSGGQINEKLFF.

This clone showed up just a few times. V is TRBV19 and J is TRBJ1-6; D unresolved. The CDR3 is 13 residues long. CDR1 LNHDA and CDR2 SQIVND come from the germline V gene (reference sequence). This CDR3 reads CASAGYYNSPLHF. In DNA form, the CDR3 reads TGTGCTAGCGCCGGGTACTATAATTCACCCCTCCACTTT.

The chain couples TRBV19 to TRBJ2-1; possible D gene TRBD2, 6 bases. V was trimmed by 0 bases and J by 0 bases, leaving 9 bases between them. The CDR3 loop spans 16 amino acids. Germline V CDR1 and CDR2: LNHDA, SQIVND (reference sequence). CDR3 sequence (DNA): TGTGCCAGTAGTATAGAGGCGGGGCGCTCCTACAATGAGCAGTTCTTC. As protein: CASSIEAGRSYNEQFF.

The gene calls are TRBV7-8 and TRBJ1-1; the D gene is possibly TRBD1 (6 bases). V gave up 1 base and J gave up 4 bases, with 19 bases separating them. Germline lookup yields CDR1 SGHVS and CDR2 FQNEAQ. The CDR3 loop spans 17 amino acids. The CDR3 DNA sequence: TGTGCCAGCAGCTTAGGGTTCGGACAGTCGTTTATCACTGAAGCTTTCTTT. Translating gives CASSLGFGQSFITEAFF.

This chain links TRBV7-8 with TRBJ2-7; a weak D match, TRBD1 (6 bases). The V and J ends lost 4 bases and 5 bases respectively, with 12 bases between them. Germline-derived CDR1 and CDR2 are SGHVS and FQNEAQ. The CDR3 consists of 13 residues. CDR3 loop: CASSSTGFHEQYF. The CDR3 nucleotides read TGTGCCAGCAGCTCGACAGGATTCCACGAGCAGTACTTC.

The rearrangement joins TRBV2 to TRBJ1-3, with TRBD1 matching over 10 bases. V was clipped by 5 bases and J by 4 bases; unmatched bases: 5. The germline CDR1 and CDR2 sequences are SNHLY and FYNNEI. This CDR3 has 15 amino acids. CDR3 sequence reads: CASSWGTGAGNTIYF. Here the CDR3 DNA reads TGTGCCAGCAGTTGGGGGACAGGGGCAGGAAACACCATATATTTT.

This clone was detected only once. The genes are TRBV5-1 and TRBJ1-2; 9 bases are shared with TRBD1. J was trimmed by 8 bases and V by 0 bases; bases with no gene match: 5. Germline V gene data show CDR1 as SGHRS and CDR2 as YFSETQ. The CDR3 is 14 amino acids. The CDR3 here is CASSLGRDRDGYTF. CDR3 nucleotide sequence: TGCGCCAGCAGCTTGGGCCGGGACAGGGACGGCTACACCTTC. The entire variable domain, with the rest obtained from reference TRBV5-1 and TRBJ1-2, is as follows: KAGVTQTPRYLIKTRGQQVTLSCSPISGHRSVSWYQQTPGQGLQFLFEYFSETQRNKGNFPGRFSGRQFSNSRSEMNVSTLELGDSALYLCASSLGRDRDGYTFGSGTRLTVV.

The rearrangement links TRBV7-8 to TRBJ2-1; perhaps D is TRBD1 or TRBD2 (5 bases each). Trimming shortened V by 5 bases and J by 9 bases, and 20 bases separated the two germline ends. The V gene's germline CDR1 is SGHVS and CDR2 FQNEAQ. CDR3 length: 15 residues. The CDR3: CASSAKMRGMVEQFF. CDR3 nucleotides: TGTGCCAGCAGCGCGAAGATGAGGGGTATGGTTGAGCAGTTCTTC.

J is TRBJ2-3 and V is TRBV10-3; D call uncertain. The V end was cut by 8 bases, the J end by 2 bases, with 11 bases between. Germline-derived CDR1 and CDR2 are ENHRY and SYGVKD. The length of the CDR3 is 13 residues. The CDR3 is CAIAAPLTDTQYF. For the CDR3, the DNA is TGTGCCATCGCAGCTCCCCTCACAGATACGCAGTATTTT.

J is TRBJ1-4 and V is TRBV6-1; D possibly corresponds to TRBD1 (6 bases). CDR3 length: 16 amino acids. Trimming shortened V by 2 bases and J by 0 bases, and 10 bases separated the two germline ends. Germline loops: CDR1 MNHNS, CDR2 SASEGT. The CDR3 is CASSERGGATNEKLFF. In nucleotides, the CDR3 is TGTGCCAGCAGTGAAAGGGGGGGTGCAACTAATGAAAAACTGTTTTTT.

The chain uses TRBV6-6 and TRBJ2-1; 7 nucleotides agree with TRBD2. Trimming took 11 bases from V and 9 from J; bases not matched to a gene: 16. CDR3 length equals 14 residues. The germline V gene encodes CDR1 MNHNY and CDR2 SVGAGI (reference sequence). This CDR3 is CASRGDPAGSEQFF. The CDR3 DNA is TGTGCCTCCCGGGGGGACCCAGCAGGGAGTGAGCAGTTCTTC.

To note about this clone: Other DNA sequences of this sample code for an identical CDR3. The rearrangement joins TRBV27 to TRBJ2-1; D is unclear. CDR1 is MNHEY and CDR2 is SMNVEV in the germline V gene (reference sequence). The CDR3 sequence is 15 residues long. The V end lost 9 bases, the J end lost 0 bases, and 15 bases lay between the germline ends. The CDR3 bases are TGTGCCAGTAGTCGAGACGGTAGCTCCTACAATGAGCAGTTCTTC. It yields the protein CASSRDGSSYNEQFF.

This clone was seen a single time. This sequence joins TRBV29-1 and TRBJ2-1; TRBD2 aligns across 10 bases. CDR1 is SQVTM, CDR2 ANQGSEA, per germline. V dropped 6 bases and J dropped 6; count of bases not matched to a gene: 11. The CDR3 is 15 residues long. The CDR3 nucleotides are TGCAGCGTACTCAACCCTAGCGGGGGTCTCAATGAGCAGTTCTTC. Translation: CSVLNPSGGLNEQFF.